This T cell receptor beta chain emerged from a study of post-analysis software for immune sequencing data. The CDR3 totals 12 residues. Germline CDR1 and CDR2: MNHEY and SVGAGI. The ends were cut back, 7 bases at V and 7 bases at J, with 10 bases in the middle. Findings and caveats of the study: Among multiple sclerosis patients, normalized Chao1 diversity was significantly below that of controls. By F measure, samples from a shared preparation batch strongly co-clustered. In patients, about 5 TRBV segments were more frequent than in controls, with TRBV5-6, TRBV5-1 and TRBV20-1 among them.

Unique molecular identifiers were carried by the TCR beta cDNA libraries. T cells numbering roughly 0.9 to 11 million gave rise to a few hundred thousand cDNA molecules. TCRdb independently ran MiXCR on the PCR reads; one entry per CDR3 protein. The profile shows about 540,000 distinct CDR3 sequences, around a third of them singletons. Concerning this clonotype itself: Its antigen is not known.

The sample comprised blood. The sequence was obtained from a girl aged 2-17 years with multiple sclerosis. The chain combines TRBV6-5 with TRBJ2-2; no clear D. The CDR3 reads CASTQVGGELFF. For the CDR3, the DNA is TGTGCCAGCACTCAGGTCGGCGGGGAGCTGTTTTTT.